This entry describes one T cell receptor (beta chain). Its antigen is not identified. CDR1 and CDR2 from the germline V gene are SQVTM and ANQGSEA. CDR3 length equals 13 residues. The source of the sample is a study of resident and recirculating memory T cells in vitiligo. Study-level background: Each patient gave two lesional and two nonlesional epidermal shave biopsies, plus PBMCs.

No change in lesions over the prior 6 months defined stable disease. The study's findings and limits: Sequences differed between biopsy sites and patients, suggesting private specificity. Clonality differed among vitiligo lesions, with no unique dominant clone.

Method: immunoSEQ multiplex PCR; TCRdb's copy keeps in-frame clones and lacks some. The sample has tens of thousands of clones, 91% seen once; the top ten hold about 4.9%. The sequence was obtained from a male donor with vitiligo. The source material was blood. The chain joins TRBV29-1 to TRBJ2-7, with 11 positions matching TRBD1. CDR3 residues: CSVAGQGDYEQYF. CDR3 DNA: TGCAGTGTCGCGGGACAGGGGGACTACGAGCAGTACTTC.